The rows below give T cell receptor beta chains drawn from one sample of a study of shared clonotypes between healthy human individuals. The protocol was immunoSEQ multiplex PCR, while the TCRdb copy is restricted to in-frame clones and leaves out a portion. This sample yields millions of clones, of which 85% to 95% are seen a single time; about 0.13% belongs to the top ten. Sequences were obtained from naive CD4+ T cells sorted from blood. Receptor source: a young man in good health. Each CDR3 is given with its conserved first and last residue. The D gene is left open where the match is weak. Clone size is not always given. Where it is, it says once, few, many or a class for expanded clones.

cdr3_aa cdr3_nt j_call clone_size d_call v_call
CASSLMGGASYNEQFF TGTGCCAGCAGCCTCATGGGGGGGGCCTCCTACAATGAGCAGTTCTTC TRBJ2-1 . . TRBV11-3
CAFRARGGDYGYTF TGTGCCTTTCGAGCCCGCGGGGGCGACTATGGCTACACCTTC TRBJ1-2 . . TRBV30
CASSDPRGGYTF TGTGCCAGCAGTGACCCACGAGGGGGCTACACCTTC TRBJ1-2 . . TRBV6-4
CASNKYGTEGARLDTEAFF TGTGCCAGCAATAAATACGGGACCGAGGGGGCGAGACTAGACACTGAAGCTTTCTTT TRBJ1-1 . TRBD1 TRBV27
CASNPRTSGKETQYF TGCGCCAGCAACCCCCGGACTAGCGGGAAAGAGACCCAGTACTTC TRBJ2-5 . TRBD2 TRBV5-1
CASSSFGGPNSPLHF TGTGCCAGCAGCTCCTTCGGGGGGCCTAATTCACCCCTCCACTTT TRBJ1-6 once . TRBV7-2
CASSPQKYREDEKLFF TGTGCCAGCAGCCCCCAAAAATACAGGGAGGATGAAAAACTGTTTTTT TRBJ1-4 . . TRBV7-9
CASSLVPGISYEQYF TGTGCCAGCAGCTTAGTTCCAGGGATCTCCTACGAGCAGTACTTC TRBJ2-7 . . TRBV7-9
CATLQQGTLPYGYTF TGTGCCACCCTTCAACAGGGGACTCTTCCCTATGGCTACACCTTC TRBJ1-2 . TRBD1 TRBV10-3
CASRSYHSDFSYEQYF TGTGCCAGCAGGTCATACCACAGCGACTTCTCCTACGAGCAGTACTTC TRBJ2-7 . . TRBV5-6
CASKVRGRSTDTQYF TGTGCCAGCAAGGTGCGGGGGAGAAGCACAGATACGCAGTATTTT TRBJ2-3 once TRBD2 TRBV2
CASSSDHVQYF TGCGCCAGCAGCTCGGACCATGTGCAGTACTTC TRBJ2-7 . . TRBV5-1
CASRQGYGYTF TGTGCCAGCAGACAGGGTTATGGCTACACCTTC TRBJ1-2 . . TRBV6-5
CASSQLQGRTGELFF TGCGCCAGCAGCCAATTACAGGGACGCACCGGGGAGCTGTTTTTT TRBJ2-2 . . TRBV4-1
CASSSTSGRATETQYF TGTGCCAGCAGTTCCACTAGCGGGAGGGCGACGGAGACCCAGTACTTC TRBJ2-5 once TRBD2 TRBV6-6
CAWSPDRLGEAFF TGTGCCTGGAGTCCGGACCGACTTGGCGAAGCTTTCTTT TRBJ1-1 few . TRBV30
CASSQRGKIMNTEAFF TGTGCCAGCAGCCAAAGAGGAAAAATCATGAACACTGAAGCTTTCTTT TRBJ1-1 . . TRBV13
CASSSLVGRQYF TGTGCCAGCAGTTCCCTCGTGGGACGGCAGTACTTC TRBJ2-7 . . TRBV6-5
CASSPRNREDSPLHF TGTGCCAGCAGCCCAAGGAACAGGGAGGATTCACCCCTCCACTTT TRBJ1-6 . . TRBV9
CASSSRGGYGYTF TGTGCCAGCAGCTCCCGGGGGGGCTATGGCTACACCTTC TRBJ1-2 . . TRBV27
CASSPREGRIGSPLHF TGTGCCAGCAGCCCGCGGGAGGGGAGGATAGGTTCACCCCTCCACTTT TRBJ1-6 . . TRBV7-2
CASREPSYNEQFF TGCGCCAGCAGGGAGCCGTCCTACAATGAGCAGTTCTTC TRBJ2-1 . . TRBV5-1
CASSSSSPTSGVSHYF TGTGCCAGCAGTTCCTCCTCTCCTACTAGCGGGGTTTCACATTACTTC TRBJ2-7 . TRBD2 TRBV28
CASSNADRGRNQPQHF TGTGCCAGCAGCAACGCGGACAGGGGGCGAAATCAGCCCCAGCATTTT TRBJ1-5 . TRBD1 TRBV7-8
CASSWTGLSYGYTF TGTGCCAGCAGTTGGACAGGGCTAAGCTATGGCTACACCTTC TRBJ1-2 . TRBD1 TRBV28
CASGQTSGSLTGELFF TGCGCCAGCGGCCAGACTAGCGGGAGTCTGACCGGGGAGCTGTTTTTT TRBJ2-2 once TRBD2 TRBV5-1
CASSLTVYQETQYF TGTGCCAGCAGCTTGACAGTGTACCAAGAGACCCAGTACTTC TRBJ2-5 . . TRBV5-6
CASSQRTSSYEQYF TGTGCCAGCAGCCAGAGGACCTCCTCCTACGAGCAGTACTTC TRBJ2-7 . . TRBV27
CASSEAGGQPQHF TGTGCCAGCAGTGAAGCAGGGGGACAGCCCCAGCATTTT TRBJ1-5 . . TRBV6-1
CASSPRTGWAEAFF TGTGCCAGCAGCCCTCGGACAGGGTGGGCTGAAGCTTTCTTT TRBJ1-1 . TRBD1 TRBV9
CASSPDRVYGYTF TGTGCCAGTAGTCCGGACAGAGTCTATGGCTACACCTTC TRBJ1-2 . . TRBV19
CASSEGAGHGYTF TGTGCCAGCAGTGAAGGGGCAGGGCATGGCTACACCTTC TRBJ1-2 few . TRBV2
CASSRDSTEAFF TGTGCCAGCAGCCGCGACTCCACTGAAGCTTTCTTT TRBJ1-1 . . TRBV7-9
CSVGGQILNTEAFF TGCAGCGTTGGAGGACAGATACTGAACACTGAAGCTTTCTTT TRBJ1-1 . . TRBV29-1
CASSSTSAEQYF TGTGCCAGCAGCTCCACTAGCGCCGAGCAGTACTTC TRBJ2-7 . TRBD2 TRBV7-2
CSVPAGPLGYTF TGCAGCGTTCCCGCGGGCCCGTTGGGCTACACCTTC TRBJ1-2 . . TRBV29-1
CASSLVPTVRETQYF TGCGCCAGCAGCTTAGTCCCCACGGTCCGAGAGACCCAGTACTTC TRBJ2-5 . . TRBV5-1
CASSGPGEARYEQYF TGTGCCAGCAGTGGGCCGGGAGAAGCTAGGTACGAGCAGTACTTC TRBJ2-7 . . TRBV6-1
CASSEAPGQGATNEKLFF TGTGCCAGCAGTGAAGCTCCGGGACAGGGGGCAACTAATGAAAAACTGTTTTTT TRBJ1-4 . TRBD1 TRBV2
CSVAVGQGALTIQYF TGCAGCGTTGCAGTGGGACAGGGGGCGCTAACCATTCAGTACTTC TRBJ2-4 . TRBD1 TRBV29-1
CATSRASPDRGSSYEQYF TGTGCCACCAGCAGAGCTTCGCCTGACAGGGGTAGCTCCTACGAGCAGTACTTC TRBJ2-7 . TRBD1 TRBV15
CASSSLAGGLPSYEQYF TGTGCCAGCAGCTCCCTCGCGGGAGGGTTACCCTCCTACGAGCAGTACTTC TRBJ2-7 . TRBD2 TRBV7-2
CSVISGQLNTEAFF TGCAGCGTTATCTCGGGACAGCTGAACACTGAAGCTTTCTTT TRBJ1-1 . TRBD1 TRBV29-1